This TCR beta chain is drawn from a study of T cell changes during pregnancy in multiple sclerosis. Data came from immunoSEQ multiplex PCR; TCRdb stores just in-frame clones and leaves some out. The sample holds approximately 13,000 clones, roughly 90% seen once. The CDR3 sequence is 13 residues long. In germline, CDR1 is SGHNT, CDR2 YYREEE (reference sequence). V was pared by 10 bases and J by 0 bases, with 14 bases between. The rearrangement joins TRBV5-4 to TRBJ2-7; possibly TRBD2 for D (6 bases). The sample here was CD8+ T cells from peripheral blood mononuclear cells, taken after pregnancy. The TCR was taken from a female donor in good health, enrolled as a control in a pregnancy study. The CDR3 protein is CAAGTSSSYEQYF. DNA for the CDR3: TGTGCCGCTGGGACTTCAAGCTCCTACGAGCAGTACTTC.